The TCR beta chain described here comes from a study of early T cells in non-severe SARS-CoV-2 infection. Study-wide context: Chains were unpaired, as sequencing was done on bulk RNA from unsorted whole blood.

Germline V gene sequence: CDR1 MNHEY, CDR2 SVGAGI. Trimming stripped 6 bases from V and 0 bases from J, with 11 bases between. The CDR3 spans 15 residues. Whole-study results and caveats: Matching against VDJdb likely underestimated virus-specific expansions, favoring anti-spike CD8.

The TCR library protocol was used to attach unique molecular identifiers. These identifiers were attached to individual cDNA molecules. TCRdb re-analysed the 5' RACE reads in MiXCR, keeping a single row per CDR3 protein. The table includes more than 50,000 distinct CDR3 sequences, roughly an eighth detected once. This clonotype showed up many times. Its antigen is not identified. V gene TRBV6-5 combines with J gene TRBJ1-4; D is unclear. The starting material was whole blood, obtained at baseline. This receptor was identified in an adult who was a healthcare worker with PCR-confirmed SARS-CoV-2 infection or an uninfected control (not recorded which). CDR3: CASRLVIATNEKLFF. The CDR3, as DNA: TGTGCCAGCAGACTCGTTATTGCAACTAATGAAAAACTGTTTTTT.